Described below is a single T cell receptor (beta chain) sequence and its context. Its antigen is currently unknown. The data were produced by immunoSEQ multiplex PCR, yet TCRdb's version contains in-frame clones alone and is incomplete. The data show under 200,000 clones, approximately 86% seen once. The data were obtained in a study of cytomegalovirus exposure and HLA in healthy donors. In the study overall: A later analysis reported the 120 or so validation repertoires used the same platform as the 500 to 800 first-cohort repertoires. Study results and caveats: Rare TCR sequences predominated, though certain public TCRs were found in many donors. A list of around 160 TCR beta chains associated with cytomegalovirus was given.

CDR1 and CDR2 from the germline V gene are SGHDN and FVKESK. The V and J ends lost 4 bases and 1 base respectively, with 7 bases between them. The CDR3 sequence is 13 residues long. The rearrangement links TRBV14 to TRBJ1-2; D gene ambiguous. This clonotype was sampled from a woman in her late teens or twenties in good health and CMV-seronegative. Sequenced input: PBMCs. CDR3 loop: CASSLRGNYGYTF. In DNA form, the CDR3 reads TGTGCCAGCAGCCTCCGGGGTAACTATGGCTACACCTTC.